A selection of T cell receptor beta chains follows, all from one sample in a study of blood T cell repertoires in COVID-19. Profiled with immunoSEQ multiplex PCR; TCRdb holds only in-frame clones, not every one. The table lists 250,000 to 300,000 clones, roughly 90% of them singletons. Sequencing used PBMCs or T cells enriched from blood (not recorded which). These receptors originate from a woman aged 40 to 50 who had recovered from COVID-19. The CDR3 runs from the conserved cysteine through the conserved F or W. D genes are given only for firm matches. Expanded clones get a size class; other rows say once, few or many, or leave the size out.

D: TRBD2; size: .; V: TRBV7-6; J: TRBJ2-1; CDR3: CASSLAGGRAYNEQFF; DNA: TGTGCCAGCAGCTTAGCGGGCGGGAGGGCCTACAATGAGCAGTTCTTC
D: TRBD2; size: .; V: TRBV3-1/TRBV3-2; J: TRBJ2-1; CDR3: CASSQDGRLAGERDEQFF; DNA: TGTGCCAGCAGCCAAGATGGGAGACTAGCGGGAGAGAGGGATGAGCAGTTCTTC
D: .; size: few; V: TRBV5-4; J: TRBJ1-2; CDR3: CASSLKGDYGYTF; DNA: TGTGCCAGCAGCTTGAAGGGGGACTATGGCTACACCTTC
D: .; size: .; V: TRBV2; J: TRBJ1-3; CDR3: CASRIQSGNTIYF; DNA: TGTGCCAGCAGAATACAATCAGGAAACACCATATATTTT
D: TRBD1; size: .; V: TRBV7-3; J: TRBJ1-1; CDR3: CASRGQVNTEAFF; DNA: TGTGCCAGCAGGGGACAGGTAAACACTGAAGCTTTCTTT
D: .; size: .; V: TRBV7-8; J: TRBJ2-1; CDR3: CASSQNNGNEQFF; DNA: TGTGCCAGCAGCCAGAACAATGGCAATGAGCAGTTCTTC
D: .; size: .; V: TRBV6-5; J: TRBJ1-6; CDR3: CASSYWNFGRSPLHF; DNA: TGTGCCAGCAGTTACTGGAATTTTGGGCGTTCACCCCTCCACTTT
D: .; size: .; V: TRBV7-2; J: TRBJ1-3; CDR3: CASSPGGVSGNTIYF; DNA: TGTGCCAGCAGTCCCGGGGGGGTCTCTGGAAACACCATATATTTT
D: TRBD1; size: .; V: TRBV6-5; J: TRBJ1-1; CDR3: CASSSRTGMNTEAFF; DNA: TGTGCCAGCAGTTCCCGGACAGGGATGAACACTGAAGCTTTCTTT
D: .; size: .; V: TRBV12-5; J: TRBJ2-2; CDR3: CASGLNLGNTGELFF; DNA: TGTGCTAGTGGTTTGAATTTGGGCAACACCGGGGAGCTGTTTTTT
D: .; size: once; V: TRBV15; J: TRBJ1-2; CDR3: CATSRDLPRVYFYGYTF; DNA: TGTGCCACCAGCAGAGATTTACCACGCGTATATTTCTATGGCTACACCTTC
D: .; size: .; V: TRBV5-6; J: TRBJ1-5; CDR3: CASSFQGSGNQPQHF; DNA: TGTGCCAGCAGCTTCCAGGGGAGCGGCAATCAGCCCCAGCATTTT
D: TRBD2; size: .; V: TRBV4-1; J: TRBJ2-1; CDR3: CASSPSPLAGNVGEQFF; DNA: TGCGCCAGCAGCCCGTCCCCCCTAGCGGGCAATGTCGGTGAGCAGTTCTTC
D: .; size: .; V: TRBV20-1; J: TRBJ1-2; CDR3: CSASSQGSNYGYTF; DNA: TGCAGTGCTAGTTCCCAGGGGAGTAACTATGGCTACACCTTC
D: TRBD1; size: .; V: TRBV2; J: TRBJ2-5; CDR3: CASRKQGAQETQYF; DNA: TGTGCCAGCAGAAAACAGGGGGCCCAAGAGACCCAGTACTTC
D: .; size: .; V: TRBV6-6; J: TRBJ1-2; CDR3: CASSYHAGNGYTF; DNA: TGTGCCAGCAGTTATCACGCAGGGAATGGCTACACCTTC